The sample holds a few counts of the clone carrying this T cell receptor beta chain. Using immunoSEQ multiplex PCR, the repertoire was profiled, and TCRdb retains in-frame clones only, with some absent. The repertoire holds approximately 170,000 clones, around four fifths seen once, with approximately 4.7% in the top ten. The data were taken from a study of blood T cell repertoires in COVID-19. On the study more broadly: T cells, B-cell-depleted T cells, or PBMCs provided the cDNA or gDNA that served as material.

Germline lookup yields CDR1 SEHNR and CDR2 FQNEAQ (reference sequence). The CDR3 is made up of 14 amino acids. The junction had 6 bases not matched to a gene; V was cut back by 5 bases and J by 6 bases. In Cohort 3, a recovered donor had either two negative PCRs, clearance, or symptom resolution. Sequenced sample: PBMCs or T cells enriched from blood (not recorded which). This clonotype was sampled from a woman in her forties or fifties who had recovered from COVID-19. The V and J genes are TRBV7-9 and TRBJ1-4; 7 bases are shared with TRBD1. CDR3 residues: CASSALGGHEKLFF. CDR3 DNA: TGTGCCAGCAGCGCACTAGGGGGCCATGAAAAACTGTTTTTT.